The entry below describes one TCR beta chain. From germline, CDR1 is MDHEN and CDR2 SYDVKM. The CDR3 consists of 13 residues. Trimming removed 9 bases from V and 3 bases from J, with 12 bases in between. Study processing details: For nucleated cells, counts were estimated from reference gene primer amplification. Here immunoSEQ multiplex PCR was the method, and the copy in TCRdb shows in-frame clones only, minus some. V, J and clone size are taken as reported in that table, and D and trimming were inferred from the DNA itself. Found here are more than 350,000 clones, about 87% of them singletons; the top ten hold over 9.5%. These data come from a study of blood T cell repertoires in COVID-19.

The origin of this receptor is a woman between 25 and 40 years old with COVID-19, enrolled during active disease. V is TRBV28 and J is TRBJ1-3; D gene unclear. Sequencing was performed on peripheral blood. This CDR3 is CASHSQDGNTIYF. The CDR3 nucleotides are TGTGCCAGTCATAGTCAAGATGGAAACACCATATATTTT.